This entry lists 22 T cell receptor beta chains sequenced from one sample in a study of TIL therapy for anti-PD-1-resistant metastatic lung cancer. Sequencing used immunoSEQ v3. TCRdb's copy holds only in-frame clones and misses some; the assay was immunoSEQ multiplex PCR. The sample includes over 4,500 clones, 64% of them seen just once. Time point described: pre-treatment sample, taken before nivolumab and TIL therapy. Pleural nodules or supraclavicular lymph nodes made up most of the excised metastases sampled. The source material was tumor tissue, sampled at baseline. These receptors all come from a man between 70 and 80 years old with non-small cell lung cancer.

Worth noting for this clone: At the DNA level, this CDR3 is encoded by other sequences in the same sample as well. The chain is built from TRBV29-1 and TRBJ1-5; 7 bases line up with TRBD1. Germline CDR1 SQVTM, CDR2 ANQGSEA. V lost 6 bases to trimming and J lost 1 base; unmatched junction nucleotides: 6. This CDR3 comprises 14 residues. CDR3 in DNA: TGCAGCGTGCCCGGGACAGAAAGCAATCAGCCCCAGCATTTT. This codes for CSVPGTESNQPQHF.

Written as DNA, the CDR3 is TGTGCCAGCAGTCCGACTAGCGGGAGCCGCTACGAGCAGTACTTC. Protein: CASSPTSGSRYEQYF. The chain joins TRBV5-6 to TRBJ2-7; 12 bases align to TRBD2. V lost 5 bases and J lost 3; bases outside the gene matches: 6. The CDR3 is 15 amino acids. Germline CDR1 reads SGHDT; CDR2 reads YYEEEE.

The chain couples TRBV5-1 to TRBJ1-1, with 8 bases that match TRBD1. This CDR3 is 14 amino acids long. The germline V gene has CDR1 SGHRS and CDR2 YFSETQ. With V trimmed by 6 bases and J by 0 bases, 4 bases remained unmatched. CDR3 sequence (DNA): TGCGCCAGCATGACAGGGGACATGAACACTGAAGCTTTCTTT. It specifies CASMTGDMNTEAFF.

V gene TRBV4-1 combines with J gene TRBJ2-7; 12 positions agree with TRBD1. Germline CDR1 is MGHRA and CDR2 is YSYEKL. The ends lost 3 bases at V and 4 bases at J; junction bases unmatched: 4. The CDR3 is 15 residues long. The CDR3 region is CASSHPGQGAYEQYF. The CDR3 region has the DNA TGCGCCAGCAGCCATCCGGGACAGGGGGCTTACGAGCAGTACTTC.

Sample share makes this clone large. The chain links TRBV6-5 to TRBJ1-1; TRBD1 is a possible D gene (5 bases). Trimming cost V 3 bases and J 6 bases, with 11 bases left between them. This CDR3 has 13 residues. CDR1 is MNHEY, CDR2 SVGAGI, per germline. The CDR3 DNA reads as TGTGCCAGCAGTTATCAGGGTATAGCTGAAGCTTTCTTT. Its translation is CASSYQGIAEAFF.

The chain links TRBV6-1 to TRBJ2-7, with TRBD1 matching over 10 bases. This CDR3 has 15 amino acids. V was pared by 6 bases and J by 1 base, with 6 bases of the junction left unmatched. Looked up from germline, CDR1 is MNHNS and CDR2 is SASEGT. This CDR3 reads CASSIGTGESYEQYF. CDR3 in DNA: TGTGCCAGCAGCATAGGGACAGGGGAATCCTACGAGCAGTACTTC.

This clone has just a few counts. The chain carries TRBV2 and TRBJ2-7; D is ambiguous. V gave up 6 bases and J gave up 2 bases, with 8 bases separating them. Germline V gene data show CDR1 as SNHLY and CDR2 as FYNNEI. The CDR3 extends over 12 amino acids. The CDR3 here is CASSELAYEQYF. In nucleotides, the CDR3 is TGTGCCAGCAGCGAGCTGGCCTACGAGCAGTACTTC. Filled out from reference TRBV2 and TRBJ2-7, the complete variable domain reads EPEVTQTPSHQVTQMGQEVILRCVPISNHLYFYWYRQILGQKVEFLVSFYNNEISEKSEIFDDQFSVERPDGSNFTLKIRSTKLEDSAMYFCASSELAYEQYFGPGTRLTVT.

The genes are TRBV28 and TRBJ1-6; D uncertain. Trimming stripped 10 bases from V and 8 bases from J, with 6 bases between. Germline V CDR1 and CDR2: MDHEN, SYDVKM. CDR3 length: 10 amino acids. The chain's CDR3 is CATGDSPLHF. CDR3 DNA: TGTGCCACCGGGGATTCACCCCTCCACTTT.

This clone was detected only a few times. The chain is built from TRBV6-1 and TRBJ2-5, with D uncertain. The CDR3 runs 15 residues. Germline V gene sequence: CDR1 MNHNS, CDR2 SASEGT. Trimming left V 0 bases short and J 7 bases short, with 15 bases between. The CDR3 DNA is TGTGCCAGCAGTGAAGCCATGGACGGTCTGGGGACCCAGTACTTC. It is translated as CASSEAMDGLGTQYF.

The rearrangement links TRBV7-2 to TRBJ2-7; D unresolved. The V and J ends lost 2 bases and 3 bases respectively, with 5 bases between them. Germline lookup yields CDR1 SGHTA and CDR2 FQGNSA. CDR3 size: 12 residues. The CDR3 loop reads CASSLTDYEQYF. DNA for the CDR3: TGTGCCAGCAGCTTAACCGACTACGAGCAGTACTTC.

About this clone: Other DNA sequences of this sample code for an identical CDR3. CDR3: CASSLVANTGELFF. In DNA, the CDR3 is TGTGCCAGCAGCTTAGTTGCGAACACCGGGGAGCTGTTTTTT. V usage is TRBV7-9 and J usage is TRBJ2-2; D unresolved. V lost 1 base and J lost 0, with 3 bases in between. The CDR3 runs 14 residues. Germline V lookup: CDR1 SEHNR, CDR2 FQNEAQ (reference sequence).

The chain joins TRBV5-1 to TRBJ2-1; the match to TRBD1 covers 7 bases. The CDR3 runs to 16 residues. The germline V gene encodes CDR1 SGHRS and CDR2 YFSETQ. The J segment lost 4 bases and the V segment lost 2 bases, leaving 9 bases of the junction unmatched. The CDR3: CASSFDRVGGYNEQFF. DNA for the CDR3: TGCGCCAGCAGCTTTGACAGGGTTGGAGGTTACAATGAGCAGTTCTTC.

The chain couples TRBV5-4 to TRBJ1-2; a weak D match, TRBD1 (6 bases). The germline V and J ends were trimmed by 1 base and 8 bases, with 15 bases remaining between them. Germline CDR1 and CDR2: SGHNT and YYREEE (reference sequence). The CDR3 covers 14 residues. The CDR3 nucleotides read TGTGCCAGCAGCTTGCGAGGGGCGAGGGGGGGCTACACCTTC. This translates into CASSLRGARGGYTF. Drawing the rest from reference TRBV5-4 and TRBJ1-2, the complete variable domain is ETGVTQSPTHLIKTRGQQVTLRCSSQSGHNTVSWYQQALGQGPQFIFQYYREEENGRGNFPPRFSGLQFPNYSSELNVNALELDDSALYLCASSLRGARGGYTFGSGTRLTVV.

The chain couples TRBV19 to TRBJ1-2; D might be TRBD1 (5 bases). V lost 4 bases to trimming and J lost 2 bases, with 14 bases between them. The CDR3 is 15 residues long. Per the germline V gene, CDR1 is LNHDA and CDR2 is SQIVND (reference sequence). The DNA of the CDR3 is TGTGCCAGTAGTAGTGGGGCAGGGTTAAACTATGGCTACACCTTC. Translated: CASSSGAGLNYGYTF.

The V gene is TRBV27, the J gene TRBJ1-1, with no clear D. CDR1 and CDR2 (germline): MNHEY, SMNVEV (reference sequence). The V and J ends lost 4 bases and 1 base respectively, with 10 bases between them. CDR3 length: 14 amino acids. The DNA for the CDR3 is TGTGCCAGCAGTTATGAAGGGAGGAACACTGAAGCTTTCTTT. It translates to CASSYEGRNTEAFF.

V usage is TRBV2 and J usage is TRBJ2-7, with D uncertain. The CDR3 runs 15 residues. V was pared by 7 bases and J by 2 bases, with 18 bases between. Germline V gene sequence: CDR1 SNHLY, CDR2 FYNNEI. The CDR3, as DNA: TGTGCCAGCACCTTCGATAGCAGCTTAGCCTACGAGCAGTACTTC. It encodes CASTFDSSLAYEQYF.

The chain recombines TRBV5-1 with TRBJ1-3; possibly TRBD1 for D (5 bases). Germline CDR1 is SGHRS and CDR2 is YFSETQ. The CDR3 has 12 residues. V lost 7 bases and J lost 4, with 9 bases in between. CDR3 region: CASSRDGNTIYF. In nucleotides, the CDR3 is TGCGCCAGCTCCCGGGACGGAAACACCATATATTTT.

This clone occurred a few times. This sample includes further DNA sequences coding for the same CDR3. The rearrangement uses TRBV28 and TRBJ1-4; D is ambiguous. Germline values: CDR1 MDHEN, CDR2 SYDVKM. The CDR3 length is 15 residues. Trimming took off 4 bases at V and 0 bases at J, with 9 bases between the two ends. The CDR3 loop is CASSSLGTTNEKLFF. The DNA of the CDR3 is TGTGCCAGCAGTTCGTTAGGAACAACTAATGAAAAACTGTTTTTT.

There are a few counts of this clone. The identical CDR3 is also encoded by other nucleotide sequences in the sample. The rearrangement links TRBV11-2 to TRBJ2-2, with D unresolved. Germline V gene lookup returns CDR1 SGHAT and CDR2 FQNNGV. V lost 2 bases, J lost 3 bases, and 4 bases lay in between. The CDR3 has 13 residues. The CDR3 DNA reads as TGTGCCAGCAGCTTAAGCGACACCGGGGAGCTGTTTTTT. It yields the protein CASSLSDTGELFF.

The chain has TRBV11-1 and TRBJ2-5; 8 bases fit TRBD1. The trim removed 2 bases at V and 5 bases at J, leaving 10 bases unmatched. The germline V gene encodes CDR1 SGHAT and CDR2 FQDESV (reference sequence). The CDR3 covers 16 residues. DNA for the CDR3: TGTGCCAGCAGCTTAATGCTTGGGACAGGAGGGGAGACCCAGTACTTC. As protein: CASSLMLGTGGETQYF.

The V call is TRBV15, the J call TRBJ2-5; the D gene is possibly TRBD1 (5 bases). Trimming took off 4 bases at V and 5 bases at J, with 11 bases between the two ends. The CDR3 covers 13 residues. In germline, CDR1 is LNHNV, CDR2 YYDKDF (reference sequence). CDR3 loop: CATSTGLAETQYF. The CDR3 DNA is TGTGCCACCAGCACAGGGTTAGCCGAGACCCAGTACTTC.

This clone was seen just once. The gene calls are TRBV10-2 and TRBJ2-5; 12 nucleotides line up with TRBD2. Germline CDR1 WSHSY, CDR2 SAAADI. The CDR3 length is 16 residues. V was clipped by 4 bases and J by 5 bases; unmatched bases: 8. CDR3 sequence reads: CASSGASGGAKETQYF. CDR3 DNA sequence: TGCGCCAGCAGTGGGGCTAGCGGGGGGGCTAAGGAGACCCAGTACTTC.